Below are 4 T cell receptor beta chains sequenced from a single sample in a study of blood T cell repertoires in COVID-19. Assay: immunoSEQ multiplex PCR; the TCRdb copy retains only in-frame clones and omits some. The sample records 470,000 or so clones, nearly 90% being singletons. The material sequenced was PBMCs or T cells enriched from blood (not recorded which). The receptor set was obtained from a woman under 30 with acute COVID-19.

The chain employs TRBV24-1 and TRBJ2-3, with TRBD2 matching over 7 bases. The junction had 4 bases not matched to a gene; V was cut back by 5 bases and J by 3 bases. The CDR3 totals 14 residues. Germline V gene lookup returns CDR1 KGHDR and CDR2 SFDVKD. The CDR3 nucleotides are TGTGCCACCAGTGCAAAGGGAGGGACAGATACGCAGTATTTT. This encodes CATSAKGGTDTQYF.

This clone was seen at least ten times. V usage is TRBV7-9 and J usage is TRBJ1-2, with 9 positions matching TRBD1. Trimming cost V 4 bases and J 7 bases; bases outside gene matches: 4. This CDR3 region has 13 residues. The germline CDR1 and CDR2 sequences are SEHNR and FQNEAQ (reference sequence). CDR3 protein: CASSSQGAVGYTF. CDR3 DNA: TGTGCCAGCAGCTCACAGGGGGCCGTTGGCTACACCTTC.

V usage is TRBV19 and J usage is TRBJ1-2; 9 nucleotides agree with TRBD1. This CDR3 region has 16 residues. The J segment lost 4 bases and the V segment lost 7 bases, leaving 13 bases of the junction unmatched. Germline V lookup: CDR1 LNHDA, CDR2 SQIVND (reference sequence). The CDR3 nucleotides are TGTGCCAGTACCAAACAGGACAGGGGAACTATCTATGGCTACACCTTC. This sequence encodes CASTKQDRGTIYGYTF. Based on the CDR3 plus reference TRBV19 and TRBJ1-2, the full variable domain is DGGITQSPKYLFRKEGQNVTLSCEQNLNHDAMYWYRQDPGQGLRLIYYSQIVNDFQKGDIAEGYSVSREKKESFPLTVTSAQKNPTAFYLCASTKQDRGTIYGYTFGSGTRLTVV.

CDR3: CASSLEWGYTF. CDR3 DNA sequence: TGTGCCAGCAGCTTAGAGTGGGGCTACACCTTC. The V gene is TRBV5-5, the J gene TRBJ1-2; D remains ambiguous. Germline assignment: CDR1 SGHKS and CDR2 YYEKEE (reference sequence). Between the trimmed V and J ends, which lost 2 bases and 8 bases, there was a span of 7 bases. The CDR3 runs to 11 residues.